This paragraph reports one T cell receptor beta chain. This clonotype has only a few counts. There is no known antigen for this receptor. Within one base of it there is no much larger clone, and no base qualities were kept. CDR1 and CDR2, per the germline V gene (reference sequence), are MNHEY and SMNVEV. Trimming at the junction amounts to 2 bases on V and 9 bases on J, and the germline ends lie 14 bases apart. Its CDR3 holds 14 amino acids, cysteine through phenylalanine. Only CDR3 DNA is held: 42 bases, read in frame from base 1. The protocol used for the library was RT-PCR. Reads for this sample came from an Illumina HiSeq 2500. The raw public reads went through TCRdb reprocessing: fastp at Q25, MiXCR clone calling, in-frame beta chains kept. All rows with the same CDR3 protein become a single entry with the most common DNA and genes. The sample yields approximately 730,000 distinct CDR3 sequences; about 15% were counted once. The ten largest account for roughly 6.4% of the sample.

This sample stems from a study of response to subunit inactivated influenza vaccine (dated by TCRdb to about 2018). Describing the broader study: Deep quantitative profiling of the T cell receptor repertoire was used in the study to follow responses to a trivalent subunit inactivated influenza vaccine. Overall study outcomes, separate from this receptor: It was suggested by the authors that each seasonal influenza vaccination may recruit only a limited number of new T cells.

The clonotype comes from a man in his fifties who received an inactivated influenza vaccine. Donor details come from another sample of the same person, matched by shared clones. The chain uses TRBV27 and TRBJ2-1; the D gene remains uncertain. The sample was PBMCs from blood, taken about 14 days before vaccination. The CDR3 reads CASSLPTRPTEQFF. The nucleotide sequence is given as TGTGCCAGCAGTTTACCTACCAGGCCCACTGAGCAGTTCTTC.